Each of the 20 T cell receptor beta chains below was sequenced from the same sample in a study of cytomegalovirus exposure and HLA in healthy donors. The PCR was carried out with 60 Vbeta primers and 13 Jbeta primers. Profiling relied on immunoSEQ multiplex PCR, and the TCRdb table lists in-frame clones only, not all of them. The data show fewer than 150,000 clones, with about 79% seen just once and around 2.7% held by the top ten. Input material: PBMCs. These TCRs come from a woman aged 18-29 years in good health and CMV-seronegative.

The genes are TRBV30 and TRBJ1-4, with a weak D call TRBD1 (6 bases). This CDR3 contains 16 residues. With 3 bases removed from V and 8 bases from J, the gap between germline ends came to 22 bases. Germline-derived CDR1 and CDR2 are GTSNPN and SVGIG (reference sequence). This CDR3 reads CAWRKIGGGSGEKLFF. CDR3 DNA sequence: TGTGCCTGGAGAAAAATCGGGGGGGGCTCGGGGGAAAAACTGTTTTTT.

The CDR3 protein is CASSQQNYRGDEKLFF. CDR3 nucleotide sequence: TGCGCCAGCAGCCAACAGAACTACAGGGGGGATGAAAAACTGTTTTTT. The chain uses TRBV4-3 and TRBJ1-4; 8 nucleotides agree with TRBD1. V shed 2 bases and J 6 bases; nucleotides not matched to a gene: 8. CDR1 LGHNA and CDR2 YSLEER come from the germline V gene. CDR3 length: 16 amino acids.

The rearrangement uses TRBV19 and TRBJ1-2; no clear D. The CDR3 loop spans 12 amino acids. Trimming took 5 bases from V and 8 from J, leaving 12 bases between them. CDR1 is LNHDA, CDR2 SQIVND, per germline (reference sequence). Here the CDR3 DNA reads TGTGCCAGTAGTGACGGGGATTGGGGCTACACCTTC. It encodes CASSDGDWGYTF.

The chain joins TRBV11-2 to TRBJ2-3, with a tentative D call TRBD1 (6 bases). Looked up from germline, CDR1 is SGHAT and CDR2 is FQNNGV. Deletions cut 2 bases from V and 4 bases from J, with 16 bases between. The CDR3 is made up of 16 amino acids. The CDR3 spells CASSLLRGNSADTQYF. CDR3 in DNA: TGTGCCAGCAGCTTACTGAGGGGGAACAGCGCAGATACGCAGTATTTT. Based on the CDR3 plus reference TRBV11-2 and TRBJ2-3, the full variable domain is EAGVAQSPRYKIIEKRQSVAFWCNPISGHATLYWYQQILGQGPKLLIQFQNNGVVDDSQLPKDRFSAERLKGVDSTLKIQPAKLEDSAVYLCASSLLRGNSADTQYFGPGTRLTVL.

V is TRBV28 and J is TRBJ1-4; possibly TRBD1 for D (6 bases). Germline lookup yields CDR1 MDHEN and CDR2 SYDVKM. The V and J ends lost 6 bases and 8 bases respectively, with 16 bases between them. The length of the CDR3 is 14 residues. The CDR3 bases are TGTGCCAGCAGCCTCGGACCAGGGGTGGAAAAACTGTTTTTT. Its protein is CASSLGPGVEKLFF.

Comments on this clone: Germline is not matched at one junction end, which may reflect a read error. This CDR3 is CASSQRPGSSYNEQFF. CDR3 in DNA: TGTGCTAGCAGCCAGCGGCCCGGGAGCTCCTACAATGAGCAGTTCTTC. The chain couples TRBV7-7 to TRBJ2-1; D may be TRBD2 (6 bases). In germline, CDR1 is SSHAT, CDR2 FNYEAQ (reference sequence). This CDR3 is built from 16 residues.

The chain employs TRBV19 and TRBJ2-1; TRBD1 matches 11 bases. The CDR3 contains 15 residues. Germline V lookup: CDR1 LNHDA, CDR2 SQIVND (reference sequence). With 3 bases clipped from V and 8 bases from J, the junction kept 6 bases outside the gene matches. For the CDR3, the DNA is TGTGCCAGTAGTATGGGGGACAGGGGGGCATATGAGCAGTTCTTC. Residues: CASSMGDRGAYEQFF.

The rearrangement links TRBV28 to TRBJ1-2; 9 bases align to TRBD1. The CDR3 contains 16 residues. With 1 base clipped from V and 6 bases from J, the junction kept 9 bases outside the gene matches. Germline assignment: CDR1 MDHEN and CDR2 SYDVKM. The CDR3 sequence is CASSLLFGQGSDGYTF. The CDR3 region has the DNA TGTGCCAGCAGTTTATTATTCGGACAGGGGAGCGATGGCTACACCTTC.

The chain recombines TRBV4-1 with TRBJ1-1; perhaps TRBD1 as D (5 bases). This CDR3 is 13 amino acids long. Per the germline V gene, CDR1 is MGHRA and CDR2 is YSYEKL. The ends were cut back, 4 bases at V and 7 bases at J, with 13 bases in the middle. In DNA form, the CDR3 reads TGCGCCAGCAGCCCACCGGGGGGAGATGAAGCTTTCTTT. This codes for CASSPPGGDEAFF.

V and J are TRBV5-1 and TRBJ2-1; 11 nucleotides match TRBD1. Germline CDR1 SGHRS, CDR2 YFSETQ. There are 16 residues in the CDR3. J lost 10 bases, V lost 5 bases, and 14 bases had no gene match. The CDR3 nucleotides are TGCGCCAGCAGTCCTACCGGGACAGGGGGTCTTTGGGAGCAGTTCTTC. Its protein product is CASSPTGTGGLWEQFF.

The V and J genes are TRBV2 and TRBJ2-2, with no clear D. The CDR3 is 13 residues long. Trimming removed 4 bases at V and 5 bases at J, with 8 bases between. Germline-derived CDR1 and CDR2 are SNHLY and FYNNEI. This CDR3 is CASSGEVTGELFF. CDR3 nucleotides: TGTGCCAGCAGTGGTGAGGTTACCGGGGAGCTGTTTTTT.

With respect to this clone: In the same sample, other DNA sequences code for this CDR3. The chain links TRBV7-6 to TRBJ1-4, with 7 bases matching TRBD1. With V trimmed by 1 base and J by 7 bases, 0 bases remained unmatched. This CDR3 has 13 amino acids. Germline V gene sequence: CDR1 SGHVS, CDR2 FNYEAQ. CDR3: CASSLDRGEKLFF. The CDR3 region has the DNA TGTGCCAGCAGCTTAGACAGGGGTGAAAAACTGTTTTTT.

This clone was observed once. CDR3 in DNA: TGTGCCAGCAGTGTAGGGAGCACTGAAGCTTTCTTT. Translating it yields CASSVGSTEAFF. This chain connects TRBV6-1 to TRBJ1-1; D unclear. The length of the CDR3 is 12 residues. The germline V gene has CDR1 MNHNS and CDR2 SASEGT. The V and J ends lost 4 bases and 4 bases respectively, with 7 bases between them.

The rearrangement uses TRBV18 and TRBJ1-6; D call uncertain. CDR3 size: 16 residues. Trimming shortened V by 2 bases and J by 6 bases, and 14 bases separated the two germline ends. Germline V gene sequence: CDR1 KGHSH, CDR2 LQKENI. As DNA, the CDR3 is TGTGCCAGCTCACCATTCTCCCAGATTGGTAATTCACCCCTCCACTTT. Its protein product is CASSPFSQIGNSPLHF. Together with reference TRBV18 and TRBJ1-6, the CDR3 gives the full variable domain: NAGVMQNPRHLVRRRGQEARLRCSPMKGHSHVYWYRQLPEEGLKFMVYLQKENIIDESGMPKERFSAEFPKEGPSILRIQQVVRGDSAAYFCASSPFSQIGNSPLHFGNGTRLTVT.

J is TRBJ1-2 and V is TRBV6-5; the D is unclear. V shed 3 bases and J shed 8 bases, with 13 bases lying between them. Germline CDR1 and CDR2: MNHEY and SVGAGI. This CDR3 comprises 13 residues. CDR3 coding DNA: TGTGCCAGCAGTTATAGGACGTCGGGGGGCTACACCTTC. This gives the protein CASSYRTSGGYTF.

The rearrangement uses TRBV28 and TRBJ2-7; 10 bases match TRBD1. The V gene end was trimmed by 5 bases and the J gene end by 2 bases; junction bases not matched to a gene: 9. Germline V CDR1 and CDR2: MDHEN, SYDVKM. This CDR3 is 16 amino acids long. CDR3 in DNA: TGTGCCAGCAGTCAAAGTTCCGGGACAGGGGCCTACGAGCAGTACGTC. It encodes CASSQSSGTGAYEQYV.

This sequence joins TRBV6-4 and TRBJ2-7, with 10 bases aligning to TRBD1. V shed 7 bases, J shed 7 bases, and the junction held 13 bases outside the gene matches. Looked up from germline, CDR1 is MRHNA and CDR2 is SNTAGT. This CDR3 comprises 15 residues. CDR3 sequence (DNA): TGTGCCAGCATTGGGACAGGGGATCCCTCGGTTGAGCAGTACGTC. Translated, it gives CASIGTGDPSVEQYV.

This clone turned up a few times. The chain combines TRBV28 with TRBJ2-6, with TRBD1 matching over 7 bases. Germline-derived CDR1 and CDR2 are MDHEN and SYDVKM. The length of the CDR3 is 18 residues. With V trimmed by 4 bases and J by 0 bases, 9 bases remained unmatched. The CDR3 DNA reads TGTGCCAGCAGTTCCAGATTGGGACAGACCTCTGGGGCCAACGTCCTGACTTTC. Translating gives CASSSRLGQTSGANVLTF.

This clone appeared a single time. The chain joins TRBV5-1 to TRBJ2-5; D might be TRBD1 (6 bases). V was trimmed by 3 bases and J by 3 bases, leaving 6 bases between them. Germline V gene sequence: CDR1 SGHRS, CDR2 YFSETQ. The CDR3 extends over 12 amino acids. Here the CDR3 DNA reads TGCGCCAGCAGCTGGACAGAAGAGACCCAGTACTTC. Translated, it gives CASSWTEETQYF. Filled out from reference TRBV5-1 and TRBJ2-5, the complete variable domain reads KAGVTQTPRYLIKTRGQQVTLSCSPISGHRSVSWYQQTPGQGLQFLFEYFSETQRNKGNFPGRFSGRQFSNSRSEMNVSTLELGDSALYLCASSWTEETQYFGPGTRLLVL.

V and J are TRBV28 and TRBJ2-3; 12 bases line up with TRBD2. V lost 5 bases and J lost 1; bases outside the gene matches: 7. This CDR3 comprises 17 residues. The germline V gene has CDR1 MDHEN and CDR2 SYDVKM. CDR3 DNA sequence: TGTGCCAGCAGTAGTCCCTCTAGCGGGAGGGGCACAGATACGCAGTATTTT. Amino acids: CASSSPSSGRGTDTQYF.